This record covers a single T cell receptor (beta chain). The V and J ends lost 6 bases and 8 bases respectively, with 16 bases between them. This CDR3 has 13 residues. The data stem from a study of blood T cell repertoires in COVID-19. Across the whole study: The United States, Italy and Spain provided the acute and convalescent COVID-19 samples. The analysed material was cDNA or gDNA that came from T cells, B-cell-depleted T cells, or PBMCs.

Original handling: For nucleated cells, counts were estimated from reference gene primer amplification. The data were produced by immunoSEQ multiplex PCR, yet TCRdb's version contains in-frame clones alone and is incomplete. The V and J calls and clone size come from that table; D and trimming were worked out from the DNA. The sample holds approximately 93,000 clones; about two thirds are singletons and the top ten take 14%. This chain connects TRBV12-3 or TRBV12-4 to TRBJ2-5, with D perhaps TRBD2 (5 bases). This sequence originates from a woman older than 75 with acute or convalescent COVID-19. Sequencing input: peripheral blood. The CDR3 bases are TGTGCCAGCAGCCCCCTTTCACGGGAAACCCAGTACTTC. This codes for CASSPLSRETQYF.